This TCR beta chain was obtained from a study of OX40 agonist ivuxolimab in advanced cancers. Study-level points and caveats: Researchers did not establish what antigens the expanded peripheral T cells target. By week 6 at 0.1 to 3.0 mg/kg, blood CD4+ and CD8+ T cells had expanded clonally.

Trimming removed 5 bases from V and 0 bases from J; junction bases left unmatched: 8. Per germline, CDR1 SEHNR and CDR2 FQNEAQ (reference sequence). The CDR3 runs to 17 residues. Method: immunoSEQ multiplex PCR; TCRdb's copy keeps in-frame clones and lacks some. The sample includes 35,000 to 40,000 clones, approximately 92% of them seen just once. This clone occurred once. The antigen remains unidentified. This chain links TRBV7-9 with TRBJ1-4, with 8 nucleotides matching TRBD1. The sequenced sample was CD4+ or CD8+ T cells sorted from blood, obtained in a trial of the OX40 agonist ivuxolimab. The TCR was taken from an adult with an advanced solid tumor such as melanoma, head and neck, liver or kidney cancer. In nucleotides, the CDR3 is TGTGCCAGCAGCCATAACCAGGGGGCTGCAACTAATGAAAAACTGTTTTTT. This codes for CASSHNQGAATNEKLFF.